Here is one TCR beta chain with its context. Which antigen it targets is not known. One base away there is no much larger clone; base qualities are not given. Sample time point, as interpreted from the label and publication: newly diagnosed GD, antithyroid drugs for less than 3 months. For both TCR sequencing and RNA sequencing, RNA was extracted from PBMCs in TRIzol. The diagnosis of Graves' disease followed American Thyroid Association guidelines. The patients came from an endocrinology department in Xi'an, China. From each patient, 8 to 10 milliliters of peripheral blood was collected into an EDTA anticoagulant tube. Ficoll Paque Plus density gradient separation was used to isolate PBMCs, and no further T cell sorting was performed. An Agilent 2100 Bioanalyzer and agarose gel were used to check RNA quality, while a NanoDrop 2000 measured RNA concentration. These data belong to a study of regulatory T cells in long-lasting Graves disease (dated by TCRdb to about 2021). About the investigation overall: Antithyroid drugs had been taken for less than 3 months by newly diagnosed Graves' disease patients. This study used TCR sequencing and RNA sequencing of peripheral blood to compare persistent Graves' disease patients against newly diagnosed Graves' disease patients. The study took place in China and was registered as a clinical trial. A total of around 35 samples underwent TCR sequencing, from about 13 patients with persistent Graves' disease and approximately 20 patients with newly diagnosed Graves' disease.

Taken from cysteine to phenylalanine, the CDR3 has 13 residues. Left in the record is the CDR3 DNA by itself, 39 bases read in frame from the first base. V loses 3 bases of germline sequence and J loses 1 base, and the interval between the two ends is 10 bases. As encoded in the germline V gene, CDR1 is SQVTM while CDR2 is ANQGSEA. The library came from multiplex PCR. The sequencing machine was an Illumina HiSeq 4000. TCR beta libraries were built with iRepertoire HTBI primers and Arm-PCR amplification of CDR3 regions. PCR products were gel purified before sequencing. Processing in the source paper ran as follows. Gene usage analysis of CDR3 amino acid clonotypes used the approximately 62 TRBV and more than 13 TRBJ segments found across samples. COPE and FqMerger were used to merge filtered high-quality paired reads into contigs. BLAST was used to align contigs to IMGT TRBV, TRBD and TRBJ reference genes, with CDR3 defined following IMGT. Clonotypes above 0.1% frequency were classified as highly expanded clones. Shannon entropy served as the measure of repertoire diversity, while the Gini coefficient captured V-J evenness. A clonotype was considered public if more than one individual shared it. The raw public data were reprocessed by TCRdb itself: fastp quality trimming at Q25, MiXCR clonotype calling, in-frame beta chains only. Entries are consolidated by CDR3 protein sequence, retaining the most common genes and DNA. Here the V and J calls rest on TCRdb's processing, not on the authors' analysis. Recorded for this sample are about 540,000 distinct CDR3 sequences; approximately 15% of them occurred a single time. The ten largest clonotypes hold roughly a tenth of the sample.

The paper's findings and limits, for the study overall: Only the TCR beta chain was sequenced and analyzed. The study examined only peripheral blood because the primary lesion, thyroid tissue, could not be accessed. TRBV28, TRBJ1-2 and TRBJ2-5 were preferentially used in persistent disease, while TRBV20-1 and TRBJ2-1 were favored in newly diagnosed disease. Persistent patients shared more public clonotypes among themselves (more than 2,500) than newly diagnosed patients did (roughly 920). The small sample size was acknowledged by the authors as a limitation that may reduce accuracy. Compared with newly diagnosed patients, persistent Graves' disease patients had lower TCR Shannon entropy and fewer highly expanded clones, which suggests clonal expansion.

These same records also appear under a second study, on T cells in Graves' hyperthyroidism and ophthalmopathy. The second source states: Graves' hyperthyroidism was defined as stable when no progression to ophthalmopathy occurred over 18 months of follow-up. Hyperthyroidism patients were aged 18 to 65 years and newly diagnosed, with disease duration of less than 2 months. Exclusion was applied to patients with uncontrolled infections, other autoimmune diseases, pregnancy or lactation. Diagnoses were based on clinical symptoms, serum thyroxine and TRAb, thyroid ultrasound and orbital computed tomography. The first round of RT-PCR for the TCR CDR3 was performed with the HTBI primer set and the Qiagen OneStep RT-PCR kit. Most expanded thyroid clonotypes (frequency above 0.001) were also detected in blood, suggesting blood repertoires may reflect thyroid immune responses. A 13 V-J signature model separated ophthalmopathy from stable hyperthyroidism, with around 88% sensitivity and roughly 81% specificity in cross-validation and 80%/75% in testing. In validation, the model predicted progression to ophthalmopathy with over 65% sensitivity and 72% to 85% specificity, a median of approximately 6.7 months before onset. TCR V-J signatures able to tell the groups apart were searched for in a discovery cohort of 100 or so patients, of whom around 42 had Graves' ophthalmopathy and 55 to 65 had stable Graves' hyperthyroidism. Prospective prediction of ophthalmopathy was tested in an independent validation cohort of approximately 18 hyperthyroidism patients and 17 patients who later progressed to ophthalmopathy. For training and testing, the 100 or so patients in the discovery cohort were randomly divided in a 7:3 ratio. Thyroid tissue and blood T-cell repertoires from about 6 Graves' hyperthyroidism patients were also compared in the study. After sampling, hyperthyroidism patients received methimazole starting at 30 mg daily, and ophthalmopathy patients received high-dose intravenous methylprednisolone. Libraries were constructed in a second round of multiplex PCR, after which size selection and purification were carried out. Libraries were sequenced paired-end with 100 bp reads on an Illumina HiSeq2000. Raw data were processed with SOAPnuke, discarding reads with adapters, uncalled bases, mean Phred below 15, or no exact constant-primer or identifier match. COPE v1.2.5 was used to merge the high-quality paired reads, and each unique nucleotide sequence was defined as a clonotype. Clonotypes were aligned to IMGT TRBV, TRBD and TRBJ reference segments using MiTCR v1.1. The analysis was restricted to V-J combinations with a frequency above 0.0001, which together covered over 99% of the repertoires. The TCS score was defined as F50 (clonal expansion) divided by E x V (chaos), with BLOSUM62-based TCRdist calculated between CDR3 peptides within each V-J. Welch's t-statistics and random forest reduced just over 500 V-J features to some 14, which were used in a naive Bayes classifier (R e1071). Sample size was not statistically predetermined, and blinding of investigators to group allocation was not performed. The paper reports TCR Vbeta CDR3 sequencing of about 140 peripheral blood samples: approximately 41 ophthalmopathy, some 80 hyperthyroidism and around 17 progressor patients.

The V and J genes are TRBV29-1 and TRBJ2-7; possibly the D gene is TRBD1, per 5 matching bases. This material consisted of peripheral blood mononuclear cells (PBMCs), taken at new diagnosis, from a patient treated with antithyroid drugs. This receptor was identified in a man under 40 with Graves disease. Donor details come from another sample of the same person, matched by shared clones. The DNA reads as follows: TGCAGCGTTGAGGGGCCTCAATCCTACGAGCAGTACTTC. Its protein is CSVEGPQSYEQYF.